This T cell receptor beta chain was identified during a study of persistence of HIV-infected CD4 T cells. Study context: Isolated cells were CMV- and HIV-1 Gag-responding CD4+ T cells.

Details on this clone: Its target is unknown.

The CDR3 has 14 amino acids. In germline, CDR1 is SQVTM, CDR2 ANQGSEA. The V end was cut by 4 bases, the J end by 1 base, with 13 bases between. The libraries were made with immunoSEQ version 4 in survey mode. TCRdb's table, derived via immunoSEQ multiplex PCR, lists solely in-frame clones and lacks some. The repertoire consists of some 30,000 clones, with around 73% occurring once and the leading ten covering less than 0.95%. The stimulus was lysate of CMV-infected fibroblasts, approximately 9.6 ug/mL. Memory cells lacking CD40L and CD69 with high CD45RO were sorted. The sequencing used CD4+ T cells sorted from PBMCs after roughly 18-hour stimulation, collected from a patient who received antiretroviral therapy. The rearrangement joins TRBV29-1 to TRBJ1-1, with D possibly being TRBD1 (6 bases). This clonotype originated in an adult woman with HIV who was CMV-seropositive. Here the CDR3 reads CSVVRGGQNTEAFF. The CDR3 nucleotides are TGCAGCGTTGTACGGGGGGGCCAGAACACTGAAGCTTTCTTT.